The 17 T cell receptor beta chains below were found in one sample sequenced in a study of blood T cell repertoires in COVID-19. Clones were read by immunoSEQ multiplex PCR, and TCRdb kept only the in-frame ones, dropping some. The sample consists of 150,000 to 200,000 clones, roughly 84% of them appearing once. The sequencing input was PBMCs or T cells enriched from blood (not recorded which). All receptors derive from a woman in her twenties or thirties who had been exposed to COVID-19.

In DNA, the CDR3 is TGTGCCAGCAGCTTGTGGGGGGACGGCGGCAATCAGCCCCAGCATTTT. It encodes CASSLWGDGGNQPQHF. This chain joins TRBV5-5 and TRBJ1-5, with a weak D call TRBD1 (5 bases). Trimming cost V 1 base and J 2 bases, with 13 bases left between them. The CDR3 spans 16 residues. Germline lookup yields CDR1 SGHKS and CDR2 YYEKEE (reference sequence).

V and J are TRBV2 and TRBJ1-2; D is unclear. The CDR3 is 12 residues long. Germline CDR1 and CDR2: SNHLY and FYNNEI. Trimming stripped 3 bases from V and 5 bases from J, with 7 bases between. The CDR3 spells CASSDRSYGYTF. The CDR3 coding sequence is TGTGCCAGCAGTGACAGGTCGTATGGCTACACCTTC.

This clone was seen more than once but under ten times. In nucleotides, the CDR3 is TGTGCCAGCAGTGGACAGGGGGCGGACTATGGCTACACCTTC. Translation: CASSGQGADYGYTF. This chain uses TRBV2 with TRBJ1-2; 10 positions match TRBD1. Per the germline V gene, CDR1 is SNHLY and CDR2 is FYNNEI. With V trimmed by 4 bases and J by 3 bases, 2 bases remained unmatched. This CDR3 comprises 14 residues.

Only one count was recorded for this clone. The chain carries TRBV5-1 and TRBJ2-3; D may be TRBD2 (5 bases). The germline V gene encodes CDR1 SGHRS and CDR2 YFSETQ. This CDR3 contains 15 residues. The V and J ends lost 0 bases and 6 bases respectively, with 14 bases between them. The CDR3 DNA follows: TGCGCCAGCAGCTTGGGCCCTAGCCCTACGGATACGCAGTATTTT. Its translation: CASSLGPSPTDTQYF.

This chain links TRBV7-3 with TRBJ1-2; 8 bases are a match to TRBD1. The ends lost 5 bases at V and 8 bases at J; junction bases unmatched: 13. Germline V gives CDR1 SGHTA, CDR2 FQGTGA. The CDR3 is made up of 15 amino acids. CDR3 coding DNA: TGTGCCAGCAGCCCATCAGATGGGACAGGCCGGGGCTACACCTTC. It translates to CASSPSDGTGRGYTF.

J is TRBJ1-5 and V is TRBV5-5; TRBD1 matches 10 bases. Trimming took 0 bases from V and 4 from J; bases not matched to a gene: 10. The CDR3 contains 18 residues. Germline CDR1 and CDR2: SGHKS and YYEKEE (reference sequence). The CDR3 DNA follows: TGTGCCAGCAGCTTGGTAGGACGAGCGGGACAGGGGAATCAGCCCCAGCATTTT. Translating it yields CASSLVGRAGQGNQPQHF.

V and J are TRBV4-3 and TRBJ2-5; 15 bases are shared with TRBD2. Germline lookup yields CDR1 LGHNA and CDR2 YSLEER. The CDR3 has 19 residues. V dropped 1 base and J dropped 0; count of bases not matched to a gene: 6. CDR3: CASSQVWTSGGGYQETQYF. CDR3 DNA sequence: TGCGCCAGCAGCCAAGTTTGGACTAGCGGGGGGGGCTACCAAGAGACCCAGTACTTC.

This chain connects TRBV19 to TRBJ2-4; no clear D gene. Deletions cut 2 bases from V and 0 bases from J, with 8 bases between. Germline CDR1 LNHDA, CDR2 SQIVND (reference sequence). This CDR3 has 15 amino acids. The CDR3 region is CASSIWRQAKNIQYF. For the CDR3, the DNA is TGTGCCAGTAGTATATGGCGGCAAGCCAAAAACATTCAGTACTTC.

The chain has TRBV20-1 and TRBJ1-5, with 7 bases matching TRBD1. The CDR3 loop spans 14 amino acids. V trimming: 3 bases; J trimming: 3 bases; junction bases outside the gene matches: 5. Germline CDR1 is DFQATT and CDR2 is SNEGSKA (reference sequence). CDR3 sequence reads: CSASTGDNNQPQHF. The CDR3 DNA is TGCAGTGCTAGTACAGGGGACAACAATCAGCCCCAGCATTTT.

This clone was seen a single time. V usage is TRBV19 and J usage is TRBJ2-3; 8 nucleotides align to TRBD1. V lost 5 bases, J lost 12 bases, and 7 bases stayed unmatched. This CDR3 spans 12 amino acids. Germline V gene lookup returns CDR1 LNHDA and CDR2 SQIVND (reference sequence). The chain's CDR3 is CASSGQGGLQYF. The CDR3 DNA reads TGTGCCAGTAGTGGACAGGGTGGGCTCCAGTATTTT.

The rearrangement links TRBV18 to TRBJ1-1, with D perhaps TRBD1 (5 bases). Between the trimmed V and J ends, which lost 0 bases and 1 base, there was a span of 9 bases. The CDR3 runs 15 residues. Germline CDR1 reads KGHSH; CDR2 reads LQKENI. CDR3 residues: CASSPPGRGNTEAFF. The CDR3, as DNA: TGTGCCAGCTCACCACCGGGGCGAGGGAACACTGAAGCTTTCTTT.

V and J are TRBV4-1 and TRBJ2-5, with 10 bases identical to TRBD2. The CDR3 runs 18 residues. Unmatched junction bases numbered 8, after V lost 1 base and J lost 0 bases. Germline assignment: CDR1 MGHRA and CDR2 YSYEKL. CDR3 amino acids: CASSQVEQRGGHQETQYF. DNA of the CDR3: TGCGCCAGCAGCCAAGTCGAACAGCGGGGGGGACACCAAGAGACCCAGTACTTC.

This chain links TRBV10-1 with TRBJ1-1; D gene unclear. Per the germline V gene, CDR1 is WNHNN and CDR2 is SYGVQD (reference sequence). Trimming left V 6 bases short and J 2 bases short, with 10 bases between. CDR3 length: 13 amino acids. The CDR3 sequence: CASRVEDNTEAFF. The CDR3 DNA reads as TGCGCCAGCAGGGTCGAGGATAACACTGAAGCTTTCTTT.

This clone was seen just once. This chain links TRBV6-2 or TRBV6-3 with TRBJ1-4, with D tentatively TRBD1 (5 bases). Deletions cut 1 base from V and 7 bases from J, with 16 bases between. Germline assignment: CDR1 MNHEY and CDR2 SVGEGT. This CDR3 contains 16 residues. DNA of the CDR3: TGTGCCAGCAGTTACTTGGGGGGGGAAATAAGTGAAAAACTGTTTTTT. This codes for CASSYLGGEISEKLFF.

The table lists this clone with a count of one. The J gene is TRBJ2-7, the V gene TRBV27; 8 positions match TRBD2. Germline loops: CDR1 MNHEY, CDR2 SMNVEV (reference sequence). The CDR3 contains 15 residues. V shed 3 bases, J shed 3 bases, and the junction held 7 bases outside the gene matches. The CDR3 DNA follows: TGTGCCAGCAGTTTTAGAGCGGGGGACGTCTACGAGCAGTACTTC. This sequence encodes CASSFRAGDVYEQYF.

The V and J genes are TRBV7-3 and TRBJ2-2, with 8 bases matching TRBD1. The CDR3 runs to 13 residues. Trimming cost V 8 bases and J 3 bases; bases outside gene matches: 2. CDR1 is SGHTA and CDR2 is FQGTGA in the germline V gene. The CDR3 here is CASWTGYTGELFF. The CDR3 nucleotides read TGTGCCAGCTGGACAGGGTACACCGGGGAGCTGTTTTTT.

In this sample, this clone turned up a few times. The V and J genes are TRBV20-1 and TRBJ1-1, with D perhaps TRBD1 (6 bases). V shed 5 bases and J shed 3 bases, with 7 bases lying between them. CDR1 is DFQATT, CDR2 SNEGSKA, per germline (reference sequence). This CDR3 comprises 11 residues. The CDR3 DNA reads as TGCAGTGCTCGACAGGACACTGAAGCTTTCTTT. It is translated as CSARQDTEAFF.